Listed below are T cell receptor beta chains from one sample, sequenced in a study of blood T cell repertoires in COVID-19. Sequenced by immunoSEQ multiplex PCR; TCRdb stores in-frame clones only, minus some. Of 130,000 to 150,000 clones detected, 81% appear once; the ten largest clones hold roughly 8%. The sequenced sample was peripheral blood. The receptors derive from a human donor with acute or convalescent COVID-19. The donor label of this sample is uncertain. The CDR3 runs from the conserved cysteine through the conserved F or W. D genes are given only for firm matches. Not every row has a clone size; where given, it reads once, few, many or a size class.

d_gene,j_gene,abundance,v_gene,CDR3aa,CDR3nt
.,TRBJ1-1,.,TRBV19,CASSIGRDGGTEAFF,TGTGCCAGTAGTATAGGGAGAGACGGAGGCACTGAAGCTTTCTTT
.,TRBJ2-2,once,TRBV9,CASSVVSGTGELFF,TGTGCCAGCAGCGTAGTTAGCGGCACCGGGGAGCTGTTTTTT
TRBD1,TRBJ1-5,.,TRBV27,CASAAVGTGFNQPQHF,TGTGCCAGCGCGGCTGTCGGGACAGGCTTCAATCAGCCCCAGCATTTT
TRBD1,TRBJ1-1,few,TRBV29-1,CSVPGQNVMNTEAFF,TGCAGCGTCCCGGGACAGAATGTGATGAACACTGAAGCTTTCTTT
.,TRBJ1-6,.,TRBV7-4,CASSLVPVSPYNSPLHF,TGTGCCAGCAGCTTAGTTCCGGTAAGCCCCTATAATTCACCCCTCCACTTT
TRBD1,TRBJ1-2,.,TRBV18,CASSLSGQGDYGYTF,TGTGCCAGCTCCCTTTCGGGACAGGGGGACTATGGCTACACCTTC
TRBD1,TRBJ2-7,once,TRBV7-2,CASSLGGQERTYEQYF,TGTGCCAGCAGCTTAGGAGGACAGGAGCGGACCTACGAGCAGTACTTC
TRBD1,TRBJ2-7,once,TRBV2,CASNGQGNYEQYF,TGTGCCAGCAACGGACAGGGGAACTACGAGCAGTACTTC
.,TRBJ1-2,.,TRBV6-5,CASSPPSLGGYTF,TGTGCCAGCAGTCCACCCAGTCTAGGAGGCTACACCTTC
TRBD1,TRBJ2-2,few,TRBV3-1/TRBV3-2,CASSRGQRNTGELFF,TGTGCCAGCAGCCGGGGACAGCGGAACACCGGGGAGCTGTTTTTT
.,TRBJ1-2,.,TRBV14,CASSPAGPYGYTF,TGTGCCAGCAGCCCCGCAGGCCCGTATGGCTACACCTTC
.,TRBJ1-5,once,TRBV28,CASSFSGSSPRVDQPQHF,TGTGCCAGCAGTTTCTCGGGGTCTTCCCCGCGAGTGGATCAGCCCCAGCATTTT
.,TRBJ1-6,.,TRBV7-2,CASSLRVGDSPLHF,TGTGCCAGCAGCTTAAGGGTAGGGGATTCACCCCTCCACTTT
TRBD1,TRBJ1-2,.,TRBV15,CATSSGTASGGYTF,TGTGCCACCAGCAGTGGGACAGCTTCGGGTGGCTACACCTTC
TRBD1,TRBJ1-2,.,TRBV10-3,CASTTGTGVEGYTF,TGTGCCAGCACAACCGGGACAGGGGTTGAGGGCTACACCTTC
.,TRBJ2-1,.,TRBV2,CASSVRGGAYNEQFF,TGTGCCAGCAGTGTCCGTGGCGGGGCCTACAATGAGCAGTTCTTC
TRBD1,TRBJ1-2,.,TRBV19,CASSGTASYGYTF,TGTGCCAGTAGCGGGACAGCATCTTATGGCTACACCTTC
TRBD2,TRBJ2-1,.,TRBV19,CASSIASGGRDEQFF,TGTGCCAGTAGTATTGCTAGCGGGGGCAGGGATGAGCAGTTCTTC
.,TRBJ1-1,once,TRBV13,CASRLLGPEAFF,TGTGCCAGCAGGTTGTTGGGCCCTGAAGCTTTCTTT
TRBD2,TRBJ2-1,.,TRBV4-1,CASSQGLAGGNEQFF,TGCGCCAGCAGCCAGGGACTAGCGGGGGGCAATGAGCAGTTCTTC
TRBD2,TRBJ2-3,.,TRBV20-1,CSASRGSGGVTDTQYF,TGCAGTGCTAGTCGGGGTAGCGGGGGCGTCACAGATACGCAGTATTTT
TRBD1,TRBJ1-3,many,TRBV2,CASRKDRARGNTIYF,TGTGCCAGCAGGAAGGACAGGGCCAGAGGGAACACCATATATTTT
TRBD2,TRBJ2-4,.,TRBV6-5,CASWGGTKNIQYF,TGTGCCAGCTGGGGAGGGACCAAAAACATTCAGTACTTC
.,TRBJ1-1,.,TRBV19,CASSYQGGTEAFF,TGTGCCAGTAGTTACCAGGGAGGGACTGAAGCTTTCTTT
TRBD1,TRBJ2-3,.,TRBV5-1,CASSPGTGTSTDTQYF,TGCGCCAGCAGCCCCGGGACAGGGACTAGCACAGATACGCAGTATTTT
TRBD1,TRBJ1-6,.,TRBV27,CASSFGDRLGYNSPLHF,TGTGCCAGCAGTTTTGGGGACAGGCTGGGCTATAATTCACCCCTCCACTTT
.,TRBJ1-1,once,TRBV9,CASSVGGRNTEAFF,TGTGCCAGCAGCGTGGGAGGGAGGAACACTGAAGCTTTCTTT
.,TRBJ1-6,.,TRBV12-3/TRBV12-4,CASSHGSNSPLHF,TGTGCCAGCAGTCACGGGTCCAATTCACCCCTCCACTTT
TRBD1,TRBJ1-2,.,TRBV2,CASSETGGKYYGYTF,TGTGCCAGCAGTGAGACAGGGGGGAAGTACTATGGCTACACCTTC
TRBD1,TRBJ2-1,.,TRBV2,CASSAPGRGRYNEQFF,TGTGCCAGCAGTGCCCCGGGCAGGGGGCGTTACAATGAGCAGTTCTTC
TRBD1,TRBJ2-1,once,TRBV4-1,CASSQAGTGGWGEQFF,TGCGCCAGCAGCCAGGCCGGGACAGGAGGCTGGGGTGAGCAGTTCTTC
.,TRBJ1-1,.,TRBV12-5,CASGLNTEAFF,TGTGCTAGTGGCCTCAACACTGAAGCTTTCTTT
TRBD1,TRBJ1-1,many,TRBV6-1,CASSEVQGATEAFF,TGTGCCAGCAGTGAAGTACAGGGGGCAACTGAAGCTTTCTTT
.,TRBJ2-5,.,TRBV18,CASSPESETQYF,TGTGCCAGCTCACCCGAGAGTGAGACCCAGTACTTC
TRBD1,TRBJ1-2,.,TRBV19,CASSGRGQGYGYTF,TGTGCCAGTAGTGGCCGGGGACAGGGTTATGGCTACACCTTC
.,TRBJ2-5,.,TRBV7-3,CASSPTSQETQYF,TGTGCCAGCAGCCCCACTTCCCAAGAGACCCAGTACTTC
.,TRBJ2-1,few,TRBV7-3,CASSSFLGASEQFF,TGTGCCAGCAGCTCTTTCTTAGGGGCTAGTGAGCAGTTCTTC